The 26 T cell receptor beta chains listed next were all sequenced from one sample in a study of blood T cell repertoires in COVID-19. TCRdb's table, derived via immunoSEQ multiplex PCR, lists solely in-frame clones and lacks some. The data show 120,000 to 150,000 clones, with approximately 86% seen just once and 7.5% to 8.5% held by the top ten. Sequenced material: peripheral blood. The receptors shown here come from a woman aged 55 to 70 with acute or convalescent COVID-19.

The CDR3, as DNA: TGTGCCAGCAGCTTAGAGTCAGGGGGCTGGGAGACCCAGTACTTC. Translating gives CASSLESGGWETQYF. The chain is built from TRBV7-9 and TRBJ2-5; 8 bases fit TRBD1. The J segment lost 5 bases and the V segment lost 1 base, leaving 6 bases of the junction unmatched. Germline loops: CDR1 SEHNR, CDR2 FQNEAQ (reference sequence). The CDR3 totals 15 residues.

The V gene is TRBV5-1, the J gene TRBJ2-1; possibly TRBD1 for D (6 bases). Between the trimmed V and J ends, which lost 0 bases and 2 bases, there was a span of 9 bases. CDR1 is SGHRS and CDR2 is YFSETQ in the germline V gene. This CDR3 has 15 amino acids. CDR3 in DNA: TGCGCCAGCAGCTTGGCCAGGGGAGCCTACAATGAGCAGTTCTTC. Translated, it gives CASSLARGAYNEQFF.

V usage is TRBV5-6 and J usage is TRBJ2-3, with 8 bases identical to TRBD1. CDR3 size: 17 residues. Per the germline V gene, CDR1 is SGHDT and CDR2 is YYEEEE. J was trimmed by 3 bases and V by 1 base; bases with no gene match: 10. The CDR3 DNA reads as TGTGCCAGCAGCTTGCGGCGTTCGCAGGGGGCGACAGATACGCAGTATTTT. Protein sequence: CASSLRRSQGATDTQYF. Full variable domain (outside the CDR3, taken from reference TRBV5-6 and TRBJ2-3): DAGVTQSPTHLIKTRGQQVTLRCSPKSGHDTVSWYQQALGQGPQFIFQYYEEEERQRGNFPDRFSGHQFPNYSSELNVNALLLGDSALYLCASSLRRSQGATDTQYFGPGTRLTVL.

V and J are TRBV30 and TRBJ1-5; 9 nucleotides agree with TRBD1. CDR3 length: 15 residues. With 2 bases clipped from V and 7 bases from J, the junction kept 9 bases outside the gene matches. Germline CDR1 reads GTSNPN; CDR2 reads SVGIG (reference sequence). CDR3 protein: CAWSLFGQGRQPQHF. The DNA for the CDR3 is TGTGCCTGGAGTCTGTTCGGACAGGGGCGCCAGCCCCAGCATTTT.

This clone was detected a few times. The chain links TRBV11-3 to TRBJ2-2, with 7 positions matching TRBD2. This CDR3 contains 14 residues. After removal of 1 base from V and 6 bases from J, the junction contained 2 bases not matched to a gene. CDR1 is SGHNT and CDR2 is YENEEA in the germline V gene. The CDR3 DNA reads TGTGCCAGCAGCTTAGGGCGGGGGTCCGGGGAGCTGTTTTTT. Translation gives CASSLGRGSGELFF.

The gene calls are TRBV2 and TRBJ1-6, with D perhaps matching TRBD1 (6 bases). Germline lookup yields CDR1 SNHLY and CDR2 FYNNEI. This CDR3 has 16 residues. Trimming stripped 5 bases from V and 5 bases from J, with 16 bases between. CDR3 DNA: TGTGCCAGCAGTACTTCTAGGGGGAGAGATAATTCACCCCTCCACTTT. It yields the protein CASSTSRGRDNSPLHF.

The chain joins TRBV19 to TRBJ2-2; TRBD1 agrees at 8 bases. The CDR3 totals 15 residues. J lost 2 bases, V lost 9 bases, and 8 bases had no gene match. Germline CDR1 is LNHDA and CDR2 is SQIVND (reference sequence). CDR3 nucleotides: TGTGCCAGGTCCGGGACAGGTGACAACACCGGGGAGCTGTTTTTT. It yields the protein CARSGTGDNTGELFF. Full variable domain (rest looked up from reference TRBV19 and TRBJ2-2): DGGITQSPKYLFRKEGQNVTLSCEQNLNHDAMYWYRQDPGQGLRLIYYSQIVNDFQKGDIAEGYSVSREKKESFPLTVTSAQKNPTAFYLCARSGTGDNTGELFFGEGSRLTVL.

The chain combines TRBV5-6 with TRBJ1-4; maybe TRBD1 (5 bases). Germline lookup yields CDR1 SGHDT and CDR2 YYEEEE. CDR3 length: 18 amino acids. V gave up 0 bases and J gave up 5 bases, with 20 bases separating them. CDR3 sequence: CASSLAGRGAGANEKLFF. CDR3 nucleotide sequence: TGTGCCAGCAGCTTGGCCGGGAGAGGGGCTGGGGCCAATGAAAAACTGTTTTTT.

V is TRBV6-4 and J is TRBJ2-2, with a possible D match to TRBD2 (5 bases). Germline CDR1 reads MRHNA; CDR2 reads SNTAGT. The ends were cut back, 5 bases at V and 0 bases at J, with 10 bases in the middle. This CDR3 is built from 15 residues. The CDR3 sequence is CASSPGSANTGELFF. The CDR3 DNA follows: TGTGCCAGCAGTCCGGGGAGCGCGAACACCGGGGAGCTGTTTTTT.

On this clone itself: The sample contains more than one DNA sequence encoding this CDR3. The J gene is TRBJ1-5, the V gene TRBV6-5; D ambiguous. Germline V gene sequence: CDR1 MNHEY, CDR2 SVGAGI. V was trimmed by 8 bases and J by 0 bases, leaving 11 bases between them. This CDR3 has 14 residues. This CDR3 is CASGEGASNQPQHF. DNA for the CDR3: TGTGCCAGCGGGGAGGGCGCTAGCAATCAGCCCCAGCATTTT.

The V and J genes are TRBV28 and TRBJ1-6, with 7 nucleotides matching TRBD1. The CDR3 is made up of 16 amino acids. In germline, CDR1 is MDHEN, CDR2 SYDVKM. The ends lost 6 bases at V and 7 bases at J; junction bases unmatched: 12. CDR3 nucleotide sequence: TGTGCCAGCAGCGCAGACAGGGCCGGCGGGAATTCACCCCTCCACTTT. Translation: CASSADRAGGNSPLHF. The full variable domain, with the rest looked up from reference TRBV28 and TRBJ1-6, is DVKVTQSSRYLVKRTGEKVFLECVQDMDHENMFWYRQDPGLGLRLIYFSYDVKMKEKGDIPEGYSVSREKKERFSLILESASTNQTSMYLCASSADRAGGNSPLHFGNGTRLTVT.

This clone has just a few counts. The rearrangement joins TRBV14 to TRBJ1-2, with 8 bases fitting TRBD1. This CDR3 has 15 amino acids. The junction had 11 bases not matched to a gene; V was cut back by 3 bases and J by 8 bases. Germline-derived CDR1 and CDR2 are SGHDN and FVKESK. The DNA for the CDR3 is TGTGCCAGCAGCCATCGCGGGACAGGAACAGGAGGCTACACCTTC. Protein sequence: CASSHRGTGTGGYTF.

The sample holds one count of this clone. The genes are TRBV6-2 or TRBV6-3 and TRBJ1-2, with 7 positions matching TRBD1. This CDR3 spans 14 amino acids. Germline trimming cut 6 bases from V and 4 bases from J; bases unmatched to any gene: 8. The V gene's germline CDR1 is MNHEY and CDR2 SVGEGT. CDR3 sequence: CASSSRGTVYGYTF. For the CDR3, the DNA is TGTGCCAGCAGCAGTCGAGGGACAGTCTATGGCTACACCTTC.

This clone showed up just a few times. V is TRBV5-1 and J is TRBJ1-5; the D is unclear. CDR3 length: 17 residues. Per the germline V gene, CDR1 is SGHRS and CDR2 is YFSETQ. V lost 0 bases, J lost 0 bases, and 13 bases lay in between. This chain's CDR3 is CASSLGEGADSNQPQHF. The CDR3 DNA reads as TGCGCCAGCAGCTTGGGGGAGGGAGCTGATAGCAATCAGCCCCAGCATTTT.

The V call is TRBV6-2 or TRBV6-3, the J call TRBJ2-1; a possible D gene is TRBD1 (5 bases). Between the trimmed V and J ends, which lost 2 bases and 7 bases, there was a span of 12 bases. CDR1 and CDR2 (germline): MNHEY, SVGEGT. This CDR3 is 14 amino acids long. CDR3 sequence: CASSYATPGNEQFF. The CDR3 DNA follows: TGTGCCAGCAGTTACGCGACCCCAGGGAATGAGCAGTTCTTC.

The chain carries TRBV2 and TRBJ2-7; TRBD1 is a possible D gene (6 bases). V gave up 4 bases and J gave up 7 bases, with 8 bases separating them. The V gene's germline CDR1 is SNHLY and CDR2 FYNNEI. CDR3 length: 11 amino acids. CDR3 amino acids: CASSGGLEQYF. In nucleotides, the CDR3 is TGTGCCAGCAGTGGGGGGCTGGAGCAGTACTTC.

V gene TRBV28 combines with J gene TRBJ2-1; 7 bases map to TRBD1. V trimming: 2 bases; J trimming: 11 bases; junction bases outside the gene matches: 9. The CDR3 spans 14 residues. Germline V gene data show CDR1 as MDHEN and CDR2 as SYDVKM. In DNA, the CDR3 is TGTGCCAGCAGTTTAGGCCGGACAGGAACTAAGCAGTTCTTC. The encoded protein is CASSLGRTGTKQFF.

This clone appeared a single time. This CDR3 is CAWSNGQGHNQPQHF. The CDR3, as DNA: TGTGCCTGGAGCAATGGACAGGGACATAATCAGCCCCAGCATTTT. V and J are TRBV30 and TRBJ1-5, with 8 bases matching TRBD1. The CDR3 is 15 residues long. Per germline, CDR1 GTSNPN and CDR2 SVGIG (reference sequence). After removal of 3 bases from V and 4 bases from J, the junction contained 8 bases not matched to a gene. The full variable domain, rest sourced from reference TRBV30 and TRBJ1-5, is SQTIHQWPATLVQPVGSPLSLECTVEGTSNPNLYWYRQAAGRGLQLLFYSVGIGQISSEVPQNLSASRPQDRQFILSSKKLLLSDSGFYLCAWSNGQGHNQPQHFGDGTRLSIL.

The genes are TRBV6-5 and TRBJ2-1; perhaps TRBD2 as D (7 bases). Trimming pared 7 bases from V and 4 bases from J, leaving 17 bases between. Germline assignment: CDR1 MNHEY and CDR2 SVGAGI. CDR3 length: 15 amino acids. The CDR3 coding sequence is TGTGCCAGCACCTTAGGGGGGGCTGGGTACAATGAGCAGTTCTTC. Translating gives CASTLGGAGYNEQFF.

Notes on this clone: In the same sample, other DNA sequences code for this CDR3. The chain has TRBV30 and TRBJ2-3, with 9 bases matching TRBD2. CDR3 length: 14 residues. From germline, CDR1 is GTSNPN and CDR2 SVGIG (reference sequence). After removal of 2 bases from V and 1 base from J, the junction contained 1 base not matched to a gene. CDR3 region: CAWSRLAGTDTQYF. The CDR3 DNA follows: TGTGCCTGGAGTAGACTAGCGGGCACAGATACGCAGTATTTT.

V usage is TRBV7-8 and J usage is TRBJ2-1; 11 nucleotides agree with TRBD2. Germline V gives CDR1 SGHVS, CDR2 FQNEAQ. The CDR3 extends over 15 amino acids. V shed 4 bases and J 4 bases; nucleotides not matched to a gene: 3. CDR3 amino acids: CASSYGTSGYNEQFF. DNA of the CDR3: TGTGCCAGCAGCTATGGGACTAGCGGATACAATGAGCAGTTCTTC.

The chain employs TRBV14 and TRBJ2-1; 14 positions match TRBD2. The CDR3 spans 18 residues. With 2 bases clipped from V and 4 bases from J, the junction kept 7 bases outside the gene matches. Germline assignment: CDR1 SGHDN and CDR2 FVKESK. CDR3 in amino acids: CASSQPGLAGGFYNEQFF. DNA of the CDR3: TGTGCCAGCAGCCAACCCGGACTAGCGGGGGGTTTTTACAATGAGCAGTTCTTC.

This chain joins TRBV11-3 and TRBJ2-7, with 8 bases lining up with TRBD1. The CDR3 spans 14 residues. V was clipped by 4 bases and J by 5 bases; unmatched bases: 7. Per the germline V gene, CDR1 is SGHNT and CDR2 is YENEEA. CDR3 nucleotide sequence: TGTGCCAGCAGCTCTCGACAGGGGCGCGACGAGCAGTACTTC. Translation gives CASSSRQGRDEQYF. The variable domain in full, with the rest retrieved from reference TRBV11-3 and TRBJ2-7, is EAGVVQSPRYKIIEKKQPVAFWCNPISGHNTLYWYLQNLGQGPELLIRYENEEAVDDSQLPKDRFSAERLKGVDSTLKIQPAELGDSAVYLCASSSRQGRDEQYFGPGTRLTVT.

The V gene is TRBV7-8, the J gene TRBJ2-5, with 12 nucleotides matching TRBD2. The CDR3 spans 19 residues. V lost 4 bases, J lost 4 bases, and 16 bases stayed unmatched. The germline CDR1 and CDR2 sequences are SGHVS and FQNEAQ. Here the CDR3 reads CASSSARGASGGATETQYF. The DNA of the CDR3 is TGTGCCAGCAGCTCCGCCCGGGGGGCTAGCGGGGGGGCCACAGAGACCCAGTACTTC. The full variable domain, its missing parts supplied by reference TRBV7-8 and TRBJ2-5, is GAGVSQSPRYKVAKRGQDVALRCDPISGHVSLFWYQQALGQGPEFLTYFQNEAQLDKSGLPSDRFFAERPEGSVSTLKIQRTQQEDSAVYLCASSSARGASGGATETQYFGPGTRLLVL.

The chain uses TRBV29-1 and TRBJ2-7, with 8 bases lining up with TRBD2. The CDR3 is made up of 13 amino acids. V gave up 3 bases and J gave up 13 bases; unmatched junction bases: 14. CDR1 and CDR2 from the germline V gene are SQVTM and ANQGSEA. The CDR3: CSVDLGVGRGEYF. The CDR3, as DNA: TGCAGCGTTGATCTGGGCGTTGGGCGGGGGGAATACTTC.

V is TRBV12-3 or TRBV12-4 and J is TRBJ1-1; D is perhaps TRBD1 (5 bases). This CDR3 is built from 13 residues. The V and J ends lost 3 bases and 5 bases respectively, with 10 bases between them. This chain's CDR3 is CASSLEGWTEAFF. The CDR3 DNA follows: TGTGCCAGCAGTTTGGAGGGGTGGACTGAAGCTTTCTTT.